In its sample, the clone carrying this T cell receptor beta chain was seen many times. These data come from a study of regulatory T cells in long-lasting Graves disease. Combining iRepertoire HTBI primers with Arm-PCR of CDR3 regions, the authors built TCR beta libraries. TCRdb processed the multiplex PCR reads anew with MiXCR; each CDR3 protein has one entry. Of roughly 500,000 distinct CDR3 sequences in the sample, about 11% were seen once. Stated time point: newly diagnosed GD, antithyroid drugs for less than 3 months. The TCR library was prepared using RNA isolated from PBMCs. V dropped 0 bases and J dropped 4 bases, with 9 bases sitting between them. This CDR3 spans 15 amino acids. Germline V gene data show CDR1 as SGHAT and CDR2 as FQNNGV. These data were also filed under a second study, of T cells in Graves' hyperthyroidism and ophthalmopathy.

The sequence was collected from a woman aged 25 to 39 with Graves disease. V usage is TRBV11-2 and J usage is TRBJ2-2; no reliable D call. Sequencing was performed on peripheral blood mononuclear cells (PBMCs), taken at new diagnosis, from a patient treated with antithyroid drugs. The CDR3 is CASSLEGWGTGELFF. The CDR3 DNA sequence: TGTGCCAGCAGCTTAGAGGGGTGGGGCACCGGGGAGCTGTTTTTT.